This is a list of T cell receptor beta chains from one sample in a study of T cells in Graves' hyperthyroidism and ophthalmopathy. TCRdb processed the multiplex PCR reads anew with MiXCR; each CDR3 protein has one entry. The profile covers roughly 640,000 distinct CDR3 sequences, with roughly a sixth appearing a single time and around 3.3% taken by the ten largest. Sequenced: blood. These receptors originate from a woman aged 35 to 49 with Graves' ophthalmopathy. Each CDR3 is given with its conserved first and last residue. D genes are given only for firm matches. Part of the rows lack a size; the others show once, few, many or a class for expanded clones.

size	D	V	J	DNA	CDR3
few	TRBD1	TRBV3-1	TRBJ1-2	TGTGCCAGCAGCCAATTCACAGGGGGATATGGCTACACCTTC	CASSQFTGGYGYTF
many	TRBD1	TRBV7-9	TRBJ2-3	TGTGCCAGCAGCTCGACCAAGACAGGGGCCGGCACAGATACGCAGTATTTT	CASSSTKTGAGTDTQYF
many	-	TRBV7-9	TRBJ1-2	TGTGCCAGCAGATCATCCCCCGTCGTCAAGGGGAACTATGGCTACACCTTC	CASRSSPVVKGNYGYTF
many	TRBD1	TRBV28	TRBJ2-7	TGTGCCAGCGGAGAACCACAGGGGTCCGTCGAGCAGTACTTC	CASGEPQGSVEQYF
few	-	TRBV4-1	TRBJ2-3	TGCGCCAGTCAAAGGCAGGGGGGGGGCCGAGGGATTCCGCAGTATTTT	CASQRQGGGRGIPQYF
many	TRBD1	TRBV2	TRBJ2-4	TGTGCCAGCTGGGGGAGACAGGGGAGGTCCAAAAACATTCAGTACTTC	CASWGRQGRSKNIQYF
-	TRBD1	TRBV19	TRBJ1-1	TGTGCCAGTAGTATTACAGGGGCGGAAACTGAAGCTTTCTTT	CASSITGAETEAFF
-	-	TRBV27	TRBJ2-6	TGTGCCAGCAGTTTATCGGGTGGGTTCTCTGGGGCCAACGTCCTGACTTTC	CASSLSGGFSGANVLTF
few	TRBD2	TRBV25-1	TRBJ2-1	TGTGCCAGCAGGGGAGGTCTAGCGGGAGTCGGCAATGAGCAGTTCTTC	CASRGGLAGVGNEQFF
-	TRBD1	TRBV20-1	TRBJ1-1	TGCAGTGCCAGCAGAGAGGACAGGCGGGGCACTGAAGCTTTCTTT	CSASREDRRGTEAFF
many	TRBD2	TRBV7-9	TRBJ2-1	TGTGCCAGCAGCTTAGGAGCGGGAGATCCGTCCTACAATGAGCAGTTCTTC	CASSLGAGDPSYNEQFF
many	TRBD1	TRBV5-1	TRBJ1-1	TGCGCCAGCAGCTCCACCCCACCAGGGGGGTTGAACACTGAAGCTTTCTTT	CASSSTPPGGLNTEAFF
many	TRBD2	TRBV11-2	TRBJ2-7	TGTGCCAGCAGCCCGGGACTAGCTGACGAGCAGTACTTC	CASSPGLADEQYF
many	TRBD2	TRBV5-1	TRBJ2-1	TGCGCCAGCAGCTTGGTCTCAGCGGGAGGGGTCTACAATGAGCAGTTCTTC	CASSLVSAGGVYNEQFF
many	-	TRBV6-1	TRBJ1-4	TGTGCCAGCAGTGATCTTAGCGTTGGACAGCCAACTACAACTAATGAAAAACTGTTTTTT	CASSDLSVGQPTTTNEKLFF
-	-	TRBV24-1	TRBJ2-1	TGTGCCACAGGGGATCCTGCGGTTGGTGAGCAGTTCTTC	CATGDPAVGEQFF
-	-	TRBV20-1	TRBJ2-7	TGCAGTGCTATTGGGACGCGGACCCTCTACGAGCAGTACTTC	CSAIGTRTLYEQYF
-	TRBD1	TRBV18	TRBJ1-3	TGTGCCAGCTCACCGCCGGGACAGTCTGGAAACACCATATATTTT	CASSPPGQSGNTIYF
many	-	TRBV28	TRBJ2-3	TGTGCCAGCGGTCCCATAGGGGTGCTCGGAGATACGCAGTATTTT	CASGPIGVLGDTQYF
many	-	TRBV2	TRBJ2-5	TGTGCCAGCAGTGATTGGGACTTTACGAAAGAGACCCAGTACTTC	CASSDWDFTKETQYF
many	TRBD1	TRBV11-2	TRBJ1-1	TGTGCCAGCAGCCGGACAGGGGGCCGAAACACTGAAGCTTTCTTT	CASSRTGGRNTEAFF
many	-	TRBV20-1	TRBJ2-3	TGCAGTGCTAGAGTGGGGAATATGGATACGCAGTATTTT	CSARVGNMDTQYF
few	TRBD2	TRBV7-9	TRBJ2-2	TGTGCCAGCAGCTCGCTAGCGGGGCCCACCGGGGAGCTGTTTTTT	CASSSLAGPTGELFF
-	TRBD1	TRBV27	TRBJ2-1	TGTGCCAGCAGTTTAGCGGGGACAGGGCCCCGCTCCTACAATGAGCAGTTCTTC	CASSLAGTGPRSYNEQFF
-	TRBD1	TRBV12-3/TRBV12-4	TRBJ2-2	TGTGCCAGCAGACAACAGGGGACCGGGGAGCTGTTTTTT	CASRQQGTGELFF
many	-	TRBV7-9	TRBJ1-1	TGTGCCAGCAGCTCAGGCGAGCGCACTGAAGCTTTCTTT	CASSSGERTEAFF